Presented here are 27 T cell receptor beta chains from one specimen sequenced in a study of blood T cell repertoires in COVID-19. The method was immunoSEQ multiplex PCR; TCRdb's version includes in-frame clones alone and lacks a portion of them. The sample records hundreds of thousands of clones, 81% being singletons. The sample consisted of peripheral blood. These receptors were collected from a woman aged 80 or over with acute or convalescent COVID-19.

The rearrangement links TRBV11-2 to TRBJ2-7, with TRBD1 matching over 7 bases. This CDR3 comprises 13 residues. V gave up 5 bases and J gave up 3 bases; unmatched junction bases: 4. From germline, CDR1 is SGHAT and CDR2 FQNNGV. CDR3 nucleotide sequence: TGTGCCAGCAGCCCGGGACAGTTCTACGAGCAGTACTTC. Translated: CASSPGQFYEQYF.

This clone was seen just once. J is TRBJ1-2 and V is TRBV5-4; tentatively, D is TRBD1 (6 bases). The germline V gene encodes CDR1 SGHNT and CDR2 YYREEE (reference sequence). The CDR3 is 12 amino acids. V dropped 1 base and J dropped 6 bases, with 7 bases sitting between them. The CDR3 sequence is CASSLYRDGYTF. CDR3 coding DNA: TGTGCCAGCAGCTTGTACAGGGATGGCTACACCTTC.

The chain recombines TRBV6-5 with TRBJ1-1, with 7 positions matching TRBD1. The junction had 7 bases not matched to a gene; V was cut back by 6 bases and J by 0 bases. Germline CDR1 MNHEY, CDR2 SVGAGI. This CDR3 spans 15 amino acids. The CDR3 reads CASRKPQGMNTEAFF. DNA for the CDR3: TGTGCCAGCAGAAAACCACAGGGGATGAACACTGAAGCTTTCTTT.

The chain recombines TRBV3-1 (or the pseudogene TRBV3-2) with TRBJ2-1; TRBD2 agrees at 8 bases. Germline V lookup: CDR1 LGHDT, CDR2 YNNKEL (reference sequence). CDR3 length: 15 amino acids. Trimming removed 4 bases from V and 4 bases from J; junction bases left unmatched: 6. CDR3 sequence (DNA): TGTGCCAGCAGCCCCACGGGGGGGCTTTACAATGAGCAGTTCTTC. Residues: CASSPTGGLYNEQFF.

Written as DNA, the CDR3 is TGTGCCAGCAGCCAAGAATTTTCGAGCGGGGGAATCCAAGAGACCCAGTACTTC. Amino acids: CASSQEFSSGGIQETQYF. The chain joins TRBV4-2 to TRBJ2-5; TRBD2 matches at 8 bases. Germline lookup yields CDR1 LGHNA and CDR2 YNFKEQ. With V trimmed by 0 bases and J by 1 base, 10 bases remained unmatched. The CDR3 is 18 residues long.

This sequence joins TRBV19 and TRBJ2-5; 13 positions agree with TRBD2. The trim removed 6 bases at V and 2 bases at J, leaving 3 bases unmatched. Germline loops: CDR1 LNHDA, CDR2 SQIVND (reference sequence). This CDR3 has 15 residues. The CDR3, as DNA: TGTGCCAGTAGCCGGACTAGCGGGGGTCAAGAGACCCAGTACTTC. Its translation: CASSRTSGGQETQYF.

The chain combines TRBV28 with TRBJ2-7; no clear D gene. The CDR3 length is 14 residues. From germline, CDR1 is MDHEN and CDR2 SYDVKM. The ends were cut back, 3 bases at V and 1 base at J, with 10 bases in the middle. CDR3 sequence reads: CASSFLGSSYEQYF. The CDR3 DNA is TGTGCCAGCAGTTTCCTGGGCAGTTCCTACGAGCAGTACTTC.

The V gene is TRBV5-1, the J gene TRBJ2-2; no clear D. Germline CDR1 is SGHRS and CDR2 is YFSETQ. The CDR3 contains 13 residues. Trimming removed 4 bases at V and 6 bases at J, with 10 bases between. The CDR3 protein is CASSRGEAGELFF. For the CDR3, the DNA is TGCGCCAGCAGCAGAGGAGAAGCCGGGGAGCTGTTTTTT.

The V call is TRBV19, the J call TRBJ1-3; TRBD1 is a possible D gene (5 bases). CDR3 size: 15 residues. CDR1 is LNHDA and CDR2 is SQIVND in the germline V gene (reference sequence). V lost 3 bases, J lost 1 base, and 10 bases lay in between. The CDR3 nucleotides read TGTGCCAGTAGTATCCCGACAGTATCTGGAAACACCATATATTTT. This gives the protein CASSIPTVSGNTIYF.

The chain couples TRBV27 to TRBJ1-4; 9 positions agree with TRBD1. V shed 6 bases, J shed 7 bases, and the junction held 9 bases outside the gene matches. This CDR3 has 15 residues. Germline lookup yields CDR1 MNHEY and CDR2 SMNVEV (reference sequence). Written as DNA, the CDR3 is TGTGCCAGCAGCCTTACCCGGGACAGGGCTGAAAAACTGTTTTTT. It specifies CASSLTRDRAEKLFF. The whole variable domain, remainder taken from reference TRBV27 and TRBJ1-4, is EAQVTQNPRYLITVTGKKLTVTCSQNMNHEYMSWYRQDPGLGLRQIYYSMNVEVTDKGDVPEGYKVSRKEKRNFPLILESPSPNQTSLYFCASSLTRDRAEKLFFGSGTQLSVL.

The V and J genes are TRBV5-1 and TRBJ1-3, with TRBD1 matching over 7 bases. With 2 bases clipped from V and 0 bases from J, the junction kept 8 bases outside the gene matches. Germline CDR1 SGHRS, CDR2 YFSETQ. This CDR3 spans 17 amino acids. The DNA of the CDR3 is TGCGCCAGCAGCTTTTCCGGGACAGCGGCCTCTGGAAACACCATATATTTT. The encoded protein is CASSFSGTAASGNTIYF.

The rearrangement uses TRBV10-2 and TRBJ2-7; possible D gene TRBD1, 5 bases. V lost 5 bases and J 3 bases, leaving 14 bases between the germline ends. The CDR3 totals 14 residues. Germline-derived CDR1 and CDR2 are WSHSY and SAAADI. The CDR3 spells CASSLQGAFYEQYF. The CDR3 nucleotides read TGCGCCAGCAGTCTGCAGGGTGCGTTCTACGAGCAGTACTTC.

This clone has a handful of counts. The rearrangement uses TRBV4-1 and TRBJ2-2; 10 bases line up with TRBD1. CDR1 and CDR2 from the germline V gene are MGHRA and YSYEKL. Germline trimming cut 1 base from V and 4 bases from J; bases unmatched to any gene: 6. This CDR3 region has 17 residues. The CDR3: CASSQADRGAVTGELFF. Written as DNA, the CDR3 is TGCGCCAGCAGCCAAGCGGACAGGGGGGCGGTCACCGGGGAGCTGTTTTTT.

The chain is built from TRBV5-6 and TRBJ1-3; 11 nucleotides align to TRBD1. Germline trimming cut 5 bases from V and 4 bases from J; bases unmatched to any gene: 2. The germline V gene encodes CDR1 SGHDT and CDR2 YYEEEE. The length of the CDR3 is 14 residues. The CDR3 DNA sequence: TGTGCCAGCAGGGACAGGGGGCTGGGAAACACCATATATTTT. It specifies CASRDRGLGNTIYF.

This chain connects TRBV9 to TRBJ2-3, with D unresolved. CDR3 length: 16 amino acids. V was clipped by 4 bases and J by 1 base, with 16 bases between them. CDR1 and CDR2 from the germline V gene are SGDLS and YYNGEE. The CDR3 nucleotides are TGTGCCAGCAGCTTTAGCCGTCTTAGTGGCACAGATACGCAGTATTTT. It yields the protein CASSFSRLSGTDTQYF. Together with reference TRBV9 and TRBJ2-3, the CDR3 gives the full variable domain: DSGVTQTPKHLITATGQRVTLRCSPRSGDLSVYWYQQSLDQGLQFLIQYYNGEERAKGNILERFSAQQFPDLHSELNLSSLELGDSALYFCASSFSRLSGTDTQYFGPGTRLTVL.

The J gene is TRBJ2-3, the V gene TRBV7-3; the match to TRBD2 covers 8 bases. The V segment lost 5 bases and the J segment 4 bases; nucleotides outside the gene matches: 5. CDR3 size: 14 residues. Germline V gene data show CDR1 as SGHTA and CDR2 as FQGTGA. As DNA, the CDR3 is TGTGCCAGCAGCACCCGGACTAGCCCAGATACGCAGTATTTT. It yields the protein CASSTRTSPDTQYF.

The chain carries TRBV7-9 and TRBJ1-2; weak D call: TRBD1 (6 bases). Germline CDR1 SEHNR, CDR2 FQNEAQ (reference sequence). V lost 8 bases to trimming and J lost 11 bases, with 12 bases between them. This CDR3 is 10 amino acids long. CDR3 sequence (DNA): TGTGCCAGCGGGGGCCGGCGGTACACCTTC. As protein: CASGGRRYTF.

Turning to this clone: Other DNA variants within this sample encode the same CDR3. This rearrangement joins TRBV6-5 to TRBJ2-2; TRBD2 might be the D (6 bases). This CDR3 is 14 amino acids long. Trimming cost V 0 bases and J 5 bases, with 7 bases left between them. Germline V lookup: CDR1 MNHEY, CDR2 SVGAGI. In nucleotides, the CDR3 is TGTGCCAGCAGTTACTCAAGCGGGACCGGGGAGCTGTTTTTT. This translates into CASSYSSGTGELFF.

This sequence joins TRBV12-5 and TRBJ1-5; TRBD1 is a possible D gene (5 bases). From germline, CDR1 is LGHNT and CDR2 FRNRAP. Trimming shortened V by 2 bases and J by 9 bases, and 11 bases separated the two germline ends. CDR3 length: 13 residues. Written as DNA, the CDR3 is TGTGCTAGTGGTTTGTCCCACGGGGGGCCCCAGCATTTT. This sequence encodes CASGLSHGGPQHF.

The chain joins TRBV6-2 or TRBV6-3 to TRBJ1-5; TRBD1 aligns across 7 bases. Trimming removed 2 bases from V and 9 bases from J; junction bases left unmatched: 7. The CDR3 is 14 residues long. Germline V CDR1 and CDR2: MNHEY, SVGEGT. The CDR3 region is CASSYGGGRGPQHF. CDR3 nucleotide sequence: TGTGCCAGCAGTTACGGAGGGGGCCGCGGGCCCCAGCATTTT.

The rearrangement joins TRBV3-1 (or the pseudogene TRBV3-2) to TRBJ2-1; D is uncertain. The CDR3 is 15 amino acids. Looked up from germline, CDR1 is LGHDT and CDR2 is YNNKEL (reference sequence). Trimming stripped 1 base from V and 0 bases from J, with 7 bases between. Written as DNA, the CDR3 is TGTGCCAGCAGCCAAGGACTCCCCTCCTACAATGAGCAGTTCTTC. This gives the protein CASSQGLPSYNEQFF.

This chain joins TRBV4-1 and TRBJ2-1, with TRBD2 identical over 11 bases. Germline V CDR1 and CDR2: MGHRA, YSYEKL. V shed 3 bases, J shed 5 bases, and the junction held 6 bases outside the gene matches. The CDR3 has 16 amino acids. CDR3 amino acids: CASSQAGTSGDNEQFF. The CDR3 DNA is TGCGCCAGCAGCCAGGCCGGGACTAGCGGAGACAATGAGCAGTTCTTC.

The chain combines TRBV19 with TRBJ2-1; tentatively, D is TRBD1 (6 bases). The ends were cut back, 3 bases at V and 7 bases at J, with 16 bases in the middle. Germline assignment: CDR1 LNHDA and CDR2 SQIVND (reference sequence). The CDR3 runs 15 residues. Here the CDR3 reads CASSMVSQGMNEQFF. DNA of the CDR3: TGTGCCAGTAGTATGGTGAGTCAGGGGATGAATGAGCAGTTCTTC.

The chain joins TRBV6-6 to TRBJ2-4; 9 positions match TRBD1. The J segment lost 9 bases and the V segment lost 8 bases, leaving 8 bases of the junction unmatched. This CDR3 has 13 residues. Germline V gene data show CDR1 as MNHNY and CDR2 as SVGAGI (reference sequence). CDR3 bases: TGTGCCAGCGAAAGGGACAGGGCCGTCATTCAGTACTTC. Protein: CASERDRAVIQYF.

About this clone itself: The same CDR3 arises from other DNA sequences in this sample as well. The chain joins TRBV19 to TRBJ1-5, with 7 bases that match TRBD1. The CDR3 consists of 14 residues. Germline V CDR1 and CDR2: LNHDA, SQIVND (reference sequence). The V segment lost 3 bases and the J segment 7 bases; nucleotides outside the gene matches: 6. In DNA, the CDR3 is TGTGCCAGTAGTATCCGACAGGGCGTGCAGCCCCAGCATTTT. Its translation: CASSIRQGVQPQHF.

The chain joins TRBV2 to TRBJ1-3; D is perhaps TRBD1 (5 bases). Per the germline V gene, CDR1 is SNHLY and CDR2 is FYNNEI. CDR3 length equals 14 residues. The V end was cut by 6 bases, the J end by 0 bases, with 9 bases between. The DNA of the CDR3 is TGTGCCAGCAGGACCACAGGCTCTGGAAACACCATATATTTT. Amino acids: CASRTTGSGNTIYF. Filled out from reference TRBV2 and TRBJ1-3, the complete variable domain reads EPEVTQTPSHQVTQMGQEVILRCVPISNHLYFYWYRQILGQKVEFLVSFYNNEISEKSEIFDDQFSVERPDGSNFTLKIRSTKLEDSAMYFCASRTTGSGNTIYFGEGSWLTVV.

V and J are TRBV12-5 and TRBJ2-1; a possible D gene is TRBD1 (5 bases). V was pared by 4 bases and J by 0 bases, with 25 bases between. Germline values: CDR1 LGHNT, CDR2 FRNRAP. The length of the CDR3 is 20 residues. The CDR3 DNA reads TGTGCTAGTGGTTCTGGCGGCAGGGAATCGGTAAGGGGCTCCTACAATGAGCAGTTCTTC. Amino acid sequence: CASGSGGRESVRGSYNEQFF.